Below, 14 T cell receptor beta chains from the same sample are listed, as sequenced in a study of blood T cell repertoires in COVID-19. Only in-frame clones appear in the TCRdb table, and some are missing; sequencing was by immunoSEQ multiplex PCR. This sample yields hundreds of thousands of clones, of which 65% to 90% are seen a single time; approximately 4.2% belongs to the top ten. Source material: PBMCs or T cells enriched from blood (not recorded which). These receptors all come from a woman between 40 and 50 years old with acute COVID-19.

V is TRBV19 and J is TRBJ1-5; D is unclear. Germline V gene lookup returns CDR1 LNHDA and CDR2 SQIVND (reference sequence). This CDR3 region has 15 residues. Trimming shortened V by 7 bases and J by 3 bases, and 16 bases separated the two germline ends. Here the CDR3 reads CASTPGRPNNQPQHF. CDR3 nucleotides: TGTGCCAGTACCCCCGGCAGGCCCAACAATCAGCCCCAGCATTTT.

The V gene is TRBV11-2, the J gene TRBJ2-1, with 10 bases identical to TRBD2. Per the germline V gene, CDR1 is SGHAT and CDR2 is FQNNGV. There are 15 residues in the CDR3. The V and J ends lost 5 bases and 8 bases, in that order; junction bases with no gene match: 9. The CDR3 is CASSTSLAGVYEQFF. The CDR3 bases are TGTGCCAGCAGCACGTCGCTAGCGGGAGTCTATGAGCAGTTCTTC.

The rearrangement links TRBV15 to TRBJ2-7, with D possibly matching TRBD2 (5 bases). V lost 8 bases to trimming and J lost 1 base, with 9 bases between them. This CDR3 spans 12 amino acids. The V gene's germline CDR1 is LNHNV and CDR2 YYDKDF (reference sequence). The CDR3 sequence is CATSRVSYEQYF. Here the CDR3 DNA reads TGTGCCACCTCGAGGGTGTCCTACGAGCAGTACTTC.

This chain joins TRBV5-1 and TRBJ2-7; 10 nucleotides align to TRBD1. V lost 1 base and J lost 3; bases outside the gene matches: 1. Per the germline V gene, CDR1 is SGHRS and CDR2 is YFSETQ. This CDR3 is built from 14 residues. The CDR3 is CASSLWTGGYEQYF. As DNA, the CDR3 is TGCGCCAGCAGCTTGTGGACAGGGGGCTACGAGCAGTACTTC. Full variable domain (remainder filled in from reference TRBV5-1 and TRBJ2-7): KAGVTQTPRYLIKTRGQQVTLSCSPISGHRSVSWYQQTPGQGLQFLFEYFSETQRNKGNFPGRFSGRQFSNSRSEMNVSTLELGDSALYLCASSLWTGGYEQYFGPGTRLTVT.

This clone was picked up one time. CDR3 sequence: CASSYGLNQPQHF. The CDR3 coding sequence is TGTGCCAGCAGTTACGGCCTCAATCAGCCCCAGCATTTT. The chain uses TRBV6-5 and TRBJ1-5, with no clear D. CDR1 and CDR2 from the germline V gene are MNHEY and SVGAGI. V was clipped by 2 bases and J by 3 bases, with 5 bases between them. The CDR3 sequence is 13 residues long.

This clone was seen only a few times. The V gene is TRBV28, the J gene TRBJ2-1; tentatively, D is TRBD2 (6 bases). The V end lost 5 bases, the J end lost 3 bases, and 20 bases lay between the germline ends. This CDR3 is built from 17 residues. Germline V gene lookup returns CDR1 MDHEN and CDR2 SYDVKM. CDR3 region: CASSKTSGTVNYNEQFF. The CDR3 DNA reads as TGTGCCAGCAGTAAGACCTCCGGGACTGTCAACTACAATGAGCAGTTCTTC.

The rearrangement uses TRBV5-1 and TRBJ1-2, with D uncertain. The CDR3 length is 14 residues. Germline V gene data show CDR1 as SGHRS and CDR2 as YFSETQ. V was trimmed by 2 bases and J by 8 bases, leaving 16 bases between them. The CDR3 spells CASSFTEDPGGYTF. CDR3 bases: TGCGCCAGCAGCTTTACCGAGGACCCGGGGGGCTACACCTTC.

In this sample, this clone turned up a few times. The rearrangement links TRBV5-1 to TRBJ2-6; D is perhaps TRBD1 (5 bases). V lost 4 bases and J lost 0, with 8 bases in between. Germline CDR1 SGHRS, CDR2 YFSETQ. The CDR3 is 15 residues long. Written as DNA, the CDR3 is TGCGCCAGCAGCAACAGGTCCTCTGGGGCCAACGTCCTGACTTTC. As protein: CASSNRSSGANVLTF.

The CDR3 bases are TGTGCCAGCAGTTTCACGATACAGGCTCACACTGAAGCTTTCTTT. Translated, it gives CASSFTIQAHTEAFF. The chain couples TRBV27 to TRBJ1-1; a weak D match, TRBD1 (5 bases). V shed 3 bases and J shed 3 bases, with 14 bases lying between them. The CDR3 loop spans 15 amino acids. CDR1 and CDR2 (germline): MNHEY, SMNVEV (reference sequence).

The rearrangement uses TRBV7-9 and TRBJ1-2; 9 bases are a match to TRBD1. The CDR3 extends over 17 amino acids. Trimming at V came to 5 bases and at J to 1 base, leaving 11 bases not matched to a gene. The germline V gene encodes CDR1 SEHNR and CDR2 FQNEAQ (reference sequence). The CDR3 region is CASSPRDRVIFNYGYTF. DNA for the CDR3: TGTGCCAGCAGCCCTCGGGACAGGGTGATATTTAACTATGGCTACACCTTC.

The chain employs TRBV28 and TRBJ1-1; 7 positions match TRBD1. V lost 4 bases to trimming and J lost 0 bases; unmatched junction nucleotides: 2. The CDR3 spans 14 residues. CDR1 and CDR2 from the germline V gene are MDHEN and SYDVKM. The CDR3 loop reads CASSSGTVNTEAFF. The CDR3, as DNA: TGTGCCAGCAGTTCCGGGACAGTGAACACTGAAGCTTTCTTT.

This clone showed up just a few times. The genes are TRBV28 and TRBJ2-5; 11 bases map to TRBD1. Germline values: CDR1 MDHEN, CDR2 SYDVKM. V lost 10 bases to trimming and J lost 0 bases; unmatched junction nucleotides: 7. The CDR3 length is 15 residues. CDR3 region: CATDPGQGDQETQYF. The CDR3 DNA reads TGTGCCACTGACCCGGGACAGGGGGACCAAGAGACCCAGTACTTC.

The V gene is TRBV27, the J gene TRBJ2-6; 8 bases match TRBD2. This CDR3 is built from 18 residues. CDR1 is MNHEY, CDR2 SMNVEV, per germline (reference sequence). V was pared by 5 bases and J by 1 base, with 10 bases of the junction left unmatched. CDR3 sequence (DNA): TGTGCCAGCAGTAAACTAGCGGTAGCGGCATCTGGGGCCAACGTCCTGACTTTC. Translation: CASSKLAVAASGANVLTF.

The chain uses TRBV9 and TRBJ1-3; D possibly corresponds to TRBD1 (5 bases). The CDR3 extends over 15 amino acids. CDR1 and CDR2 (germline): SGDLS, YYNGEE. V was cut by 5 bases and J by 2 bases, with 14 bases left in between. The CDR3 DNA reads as TGTGCCAGCAGGCCCTCGGGGGGGGCTGGAAACACCATATATTTT. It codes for CASRPSGGAGNTIYF.